This T cell receptor (beta chain) was captured by sequencing in a study of CD4 T cells in relation to SARS-CoV-2 and coronaviruses. Study-wide background: PBMCs were cultured with antigen for nine to eleven days before TCR beta sequencing. The negative reference was HIV-1 Nef peptide pool or peptide-free culture. Shared crossreactive spike epitopes were mapped to their HLA restriction.

Repertoires were generated with immunoSEQ multiplex PCR, while TCRdb's copy carries only in-frame clones and drops some. The table records roughly 15,000 clones, about 81% of them present only once. The unexposed donors gave CD4+ T cells in about 2010-2019, prior to COVID-19. Isolation of CD4+ T cells took place after around eleven days in culture. Each well had approximately 2.2 million PBMCs in 5% human AB serum with IL-2. CDR1 is SGHRS, CDR2 YFSETQ, per germline. The V and J ends lost 0 bases and 7 bases respectively, with 8 bases between them. CDR3 size: 13 residues. In regard to this clone: Its specificity is not known.

Sequencing used CD4+ T cells from PBMCs, cultured in vitro. The chain employs TRBV5-1 and TRBJ2-1; D unclear. The sequence came from a human donor in good health. CDR3 bases: TGCGCCAGCAGCTTGGTATCTGGGAATGAGCAGTTCTTC. This codes for CASSLVSGNEQFF. The full variable domain, its missing parts supplied by reference TRBV5-1 and TRBJ2-1, is KAGVTQTPRYLIKTRGQQVTLSCSPISGHRSVSWYQQTPGQGLQFLFEYFSETQRNKGNFPGRFSGRQFSNSRSEMNVSTLELGDSALYLCASSLVSGNEQFFGPGTRLTVL.